This T cell receptor beta chain was sequenced during a study of blood T cell repertoires in COVID-19. This CDR3 region has 16 residues. Trimming at V came to 7 bases and at J to 0 bases, leaving 10 bases not matched to a gene. Looked up from germline, CDR1 is SQVTM and CDR2 is ANQGSEA. Data came from immunoSEQ multiplex PCR; TCRdb stores just in-frame clones and leaves some out. The table records around 120,000 clones, around 80% of them present only once. The sequenced sample consisted of peripheral blood. This chain connects TRBV29-1 to TRBJ1-1; 11 nucleotides line up with TRBD1. The clonotype comes from a man between 65 and 80 years old with active or convalescent COVID-19. CDR3 in amino acids: CSAKDRGRLMNTEAFF. For the CDR3, the DNA is TGCAGCGCCAAGGACAGGGGGCGTCTCATGAACACTGAAGCTTTCTTT.